The text below deals with one TCR beta chain. The entry originates in a study of control samples from healthy donors and cancer patients. Assay used: immunoSEQ multiplex PCR; TCRdb lists only in-frame clones, some missing. Of 150,000 to 200,000 clones listed, around 91% are singletons. This CDR3 region has 15 residues. Trimming took 5 bases from V and 3 from J, leaving 17 bases between them. Germline assignment: CDR1 SEHNR and CDR2 FQNEAQ (reference sequence). The chain couples TRBV7-9 to TRBJ2-7; possibly TRBD2 for D (6 bases). This TCR was sampled from a woman in her 30s in good health. Sequencing was carried out using blood. The CDR3 is CASSKSGTRDYEQYF. The CDR3 DNA sequence: TGTGCCAGCAGCAAGTCCGGGACTCGGGACTACGAGCAGTACTTC.